Listed here are 5 T cell receptor beta chains from one sample, sequenced in a study of blood T cell repertoires in COVID-19. Sequencing was performed with immunoSEQ multiplex PCR; in TCRdb, only in-frame clones are kept and a portion is missing. The table includes 150,000 to 200,000 clones, around 80% detected once. Sequencing used PBMCs or T cells enriched from blood (not recorded which). These TCRs come from a woman aged 50 to 60 who had recovered from COVID-19.

V gene TRBV7-3 combines with J gene TRBJ2-7, with 8 bases matching TRBD1. The V and J ends lost 4 bases and 7 bases, in that order; junction bases with no gene match: 12. This CDR3 region has 15 residues. Germline lookup yields CDR1 SGHTA and CDR2 FQGTGA. DNA for the CDR3: TGTGCCAGCAGCTCGTCGGGGACAGGTGTAAGGGAGCAGTACTTC. The encoded protein is CASSSSGTGVREQYF.

J is TRBJ2-3 and V is TRBV6-5; D might be TRBD2 (6 bases). In germline, CDR1 is MNHEY, CDR2 SVGAGI. V was trimmed by 2 bases and J by 9 bases, leaving 12 bases between them. CDR3 length: 13 residues. The CDR3 protein is CASSYGRGGTQYF. The CDR3 region has the DNA TGTGCCAGCAGTTACGGAAGGGGAGGCACGCAGTATTTT.

This sequence joins TRBV18 and TRBJ2-2, with D perhaps TRBD1 (6 bases). Germline V gene sequence: CDR1 KGHSH, CDR2 LQKENI. V dropped 6 bases and J dropped 1 base, with 15 bases sitting between them. This CDR3 has 16 residues. CDR3 residues: CASSLTGIGNTGELFF. The CDR3 nucleotides read TGTGCCAGCTCCCTTACAGGGATCGGGAACACCGGGGAGCTGTTTTTT.

The chain carries TRBV29-1 and TRBJ2-3; the match to TRBD2 covers 12 bases. V shed 4 bases and J 5 bases; nucleotides not matched to a gene: 4. CDR1 is SQVTM, CDR2 ANQGSEA, per germline. CDR3 length: 14 amino acids. CDR3 DNA: TGCAGCGTTGTAACTAGCGGGAGGAGAGATACGCAGTATTTT. Protein: CSVVTSGRRDTQYF.

In this sample, this clone turned up many times. The rearrangement joins TRBV11-3 to TRBJ2-5; possible D gene TRBD1, 6 bases. CDR1 and CDR2 from the germline V gene are SGHNT and YENEEA. The length of the CDR3 is 13 residues. Deletions cut 5 bases from V and 0 bases from J, with 7 bases between. CDR3 protein: CASSRTDQETQYF. The CDR3 DNA follows: TGTGCCAGCAGCAGGACAGACCAAGAGACCCAGTACTTC.